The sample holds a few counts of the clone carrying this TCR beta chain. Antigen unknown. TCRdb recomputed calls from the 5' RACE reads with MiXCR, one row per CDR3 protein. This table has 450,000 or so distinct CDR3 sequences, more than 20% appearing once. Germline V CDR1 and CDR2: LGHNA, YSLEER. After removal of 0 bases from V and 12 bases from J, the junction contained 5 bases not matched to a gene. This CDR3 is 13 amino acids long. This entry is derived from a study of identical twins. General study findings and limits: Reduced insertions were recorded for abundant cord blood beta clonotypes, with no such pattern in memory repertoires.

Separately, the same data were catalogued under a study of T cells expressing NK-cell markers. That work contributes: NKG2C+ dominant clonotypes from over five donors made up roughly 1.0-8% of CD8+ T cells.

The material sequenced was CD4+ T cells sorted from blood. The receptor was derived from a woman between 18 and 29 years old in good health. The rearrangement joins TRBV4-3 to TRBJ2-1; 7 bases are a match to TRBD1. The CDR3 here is CASSQDQSGGQFF. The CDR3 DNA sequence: TGCGCCAGCAGCCAAGATCAGTCAGGGGGGCAGTTCTTC.